The 23 T cell receptor beta chains reported below all come from one sample, sequenced in a study of blood T cell repertoires in COVID-19 (dated by TCRdb to 2020 to 2021). Library prep was done by the immunoSEQ multiplex PCR assay. Not all clones reach the TCRdb copy of this immuneACCESS table, which keeps in-frame sequences only. Checked studies attribute under half of the gap to unresolved V genes and leave the rest unexplained. The sample yields about 71,000 clones; more than 80% were counted once. The ten largest account for over 4.5% of the sample. The sample consisted of peripheral blood. The source is an elderly man with acute or convalescent COVID-19.

The V gene is TRBV4-1, the J gene TRBJ2-7; tentatively, D is TRBD2 (6 bases). This CDR3 contains 15 residues. Germline lookup yields CDR1 MGHRA and CDR2 YSYEKL. V was trimmed by 1 base and J by 1 base, leaving 11 bases between them. This CDR3 reads CASSQARRGSYEQYF. CDR3 DNA: TGCGCCAGCAGCCAAGCGCGGCGGGGTTCCTACGAGCAGTACTTC.

The V gene is TRBV10-1, the J gene TRBJ2-3; D perhaps matches TRBD2 (6 bases). CDR1 is WNHNN and CDR2 is SYGVQD in the germline V gene (reference sequence). CDR3 length: 15 amino acids. V gave up 3 bases and J gave up 1 base, with 11 bases separating them. CDR3 bases: TGCGCCAGCAGTGACCCGGGCGGGGGCACAGATACGCAGTATTTT. Amino acid sequence: CASSDPGGGTDTQYF.

CDR3 protein: CASSLSVSSYEQYF. CDR3 nucleotide sequence: TGTGCCAGCAGCTTAAGTGTTAGCTCCTACGAGCAGTACTTC. The rearrangement links TRBV3-1 (or the pseudogene TRBV3-2) to TRBJ2-7; D is ambiguous. The CDR3 extends over 14 amino acids. Trimming took 5 bases from V and 0 from J, leaving 11 bases between them. Germline lookup yields CDR1 LGHDT and CDR2 YNNKEL (reference sequence).

The chain employs TRBV23-1 and TRBJ2-7; D perhaps matches TRBD1 (6 bases). TRBV23-1 is identified as an open reading frame with a role that is uncertain. This CDR3 is built from 15 residues. V gave up 3 bases and J gave up 2 bases, with 14 bases separating them. The DNA for the CDR3 is TGCGCCAGCAGTCATAAGCCCCAGGGGCCCTACGAGCAGTACTTC. Translated, it gives CASSHKPQGPYEQYF.

This clone was seen only once. The chain links TRBV7-9 to TRBJ2-5; TRBD2 is a possible D gene (6 bases). The V and J ends lost 3 bases and 4 bases respectively, with 15 bases between them. CDR1 is SEHNR and CDR2 is FQNEAQ in the germline V gene (reference sequence). This CDR3 comprises 15 residues. CDR3 sequence reads: CASSFSASRGETQYF. The CDR3 bases are TGTGCCAGCAGCTTCTCCGCGTCGCGGGGAGAGACCCAGTACTTC.

The chain joins TRBV5-6 to TRBJ2-2; TRBD2 is a possible D gene (6 bases). Trimming took 2 bases from V and 5 from J, leaving 13 bases between them. Germline CDR1 is SGHDT and CDR2 is YYEEEE. There are 15 residues in the CDR3. The CDR3 loop reads CASSFGGGWTGELFF. CDR3 sequence (DNA): TGTGCCAGCAGCTTCGGGGGAGGATGGACCGGGGAGCTGTTTTTT.

V and J are TRBV19 and TRBJ2-6; 9 nucleotides line up with TRBD1. The V gene end was trimmed by 10 bases and the J gene end by 2 bases; junction bases not matched to a gene: 12. The CDR3 runs to 17 residues. Per germline, CDR1 LNHDA and CDR2 SQIVND (reference sequence). Written as DNA, the CDR3 is TGTGCCACTGACTCGGGACAGGGATTCGCTGGGGCCAACGTCCTGACTTTC. This codes for CATDSGQGFAGANVLTF. The whole variable domain, remainder taken from reference TRBV19 and TRBJ2-6, is DGGITQSPKYLFRKEGQNVTLSCEQNLNHDAMYWYRQDPGQGLRLIYYSQIVNDFQKGDIAEGYSVSREKKESFPLTVTSAQKNPTAFYLCATDSGQGFAGANVLTFGAGSRLTVL.

The chain links TRBV5-1 to TRBJ1-4; the match to TRBD1 covers 9 bases. The CDR3 has 14 amino acids. J gave up 6 bases and V 0 bases, and 0 bases lay outside the gene matches. Germline CDR1 is SGHRS and CDR2 is YFSETQ. CDR3 in amino acids: CASSLGTGDEKLFF. The DNA of the CDR3 is TGCGCCAGCAGCTTGGGGACAGGGGATGAAAAACTGTTTTTT. Full variable domain (remainder filled in from reference TRBV5-1 and TRBJ1-4): KAGVTQTPRYLIKTRGQQVTLSCSPISGHRSVSWYQQTPGQGLQFLFEYFSETQRNKGNFPGRFSGRQFSNSRSEMNVSTLELGDSALYLCASSLGTGDEKLFFGSGTQLSVL.

This chain links TRBV5-8 with TRBJ1-1; D is unclear. V lost 0 bases and J lost 2, with 20 bases in between. CDR3 length: 18 residues. Per germline, CDR1 SGHTS and CDR2 YDEGEE. The CDR3: CASSLGALAPKVNTEAFF. The DNA of the CDR3 is TGTGCCAGCAGCTTGGGGGCGTTGGCCCCGAAAGTAAACACTGAAGCTTTCTTT.

The chain is built from TRBV2 and TRBJ2-7, with a tentative D call TRBD1 (5 bases). Trimming shortened V by 6 bases and J by 1 base, and 19 bases separated the two germline ends. This CDR3 is built from 16 residues. CDR1 SNHLY and CDR2 FYNNEI come from the germline V gene. CDR3 residues: CASRKKTDPWSYEQYF. Here the CDR3 DNA reads TGTGCCAGCAGGAAGAAGACAGACCCTTGGTCCTACGAGCAGTACTTC.

The chain has TRBV7-9 and TRBJ1-2, with D possibly being TRBD1 (6 bases). The CDR3 length is 14 residues. V was pared by 6 bases and J by 7 bases, with 18 bases between. CDR1 SEHNR and CDR2 FQNEAQ come from the germline V gene (reference sequence). In DNA form, the CDR3 reads TGTGCCAGCAGTTATACAGCGGGGGCTAGTGGCTACACCTTC. Its protein product is CASSYTAGASGYTF.

The genes are TRBV30 and TRBJ2-3, with 9 bases that match TRBD1. This CDR3 has 17 amino acids. Germline V gene data show CDR1 as GTSNPN and CDR2 as SVGIG (reference sequence). The J segment lost 5 bases and the V segment lost 0 bases, leaving 12 bases of the junction unmatched. This chain's CDR3 is CAWSVGVTGGALDTQYF. CDR3 coding DNA: TGTGCCTGGAGTGTGGGCGTTACAGGGGGCGCCCTAGATACGCAGTATTTT.

The CDR3 nucleotides are TGTGCCAGCAGTTATGGGACTAGCGGGAGGGTGAGGAATGAGCAGTTCTTC. Its translation is CASSYGTSGRVRNEQFF. The V and J genes are TRBV6-2 or TRBV6-3 and TRBJ2-1; the match to TRBD2 covers 16 bases. Per germline, CDR1 MNHEY and CDR2 SVGEGT. J was trimmed by 7 bases and V by 3 bases; bases with no gene match: 6. The CDR3 spans 17 residues.

This chain uses TRBV11-3 with TRBJ2-2; 10 nucleotides match TRBD1. The J segment lost 5 bases and the V segment lost 3 bases, leaving 6 bases of the junction unmatched. The V gene's germline CDR1 is SGHNT and CDR2 YENEEA. The CDR3 loop spans 16 amino acids. CDR3 bases: TGTGCCAGCAGCTTCCGGGACAGGGGATTGACCGGGGAGCTGTTTTTT. Its protein product is CASSFRDRGLTGELFF.

The chain carries TRBV2 and TRBJ1-6; possibly TRBD1 for D (5 bases). This CDR3 contains 16 residues. From germline, CDR1 is SNHLY and CDR2 FYNNEI. With 6 bases removed from V and 6 bases from J, the gap between germline ends came to 18 bases. CDR3 protein: CASSLGRGMGNSPLHF. The CDR3 DNA reads as TGTGCCAGCAGCCTGGGACGGGGGATGGGTAATTCACCCCTCCACTTT. Filled out from reference TRBV2 and TRBJ1-6, the complete variable domain reads EPEVTQTPSHQVTQMGQEVILRCVPISNHLYFYWYRQILGQKVEFLVSFYNNEISEKSEIFDDQFSVERPDGSNFTLKIRSTKLEDSAMYFCASSLGRGMGNSPLHFGNGTRLTVT.

V and J are TRBV2 and TRBJ1-1; 8 bases fit TRBD1. There are 13 residues in the CDR3. V lost 7 bases to trimming and J lost 9 bases; unmatched junction nucleotides: 10. The germline CDR1 and CDR2 sequences are SNHLY and FYNNEI. CDR3 region: CASNPSGQVKAFF. Here the CDR3 DNA reads TGTGCCAGCAATCCCTCGGGACAGGTCAAAGCTTTCTTT.

CDR3 sequence: CASSFGGGRDYGYTF. Written as DNA, the CDR3 is TGTGCCAGCAGTTTTGGCGGGGGGCGCGATTATGGCTACACCTTC. This chain joins TRBV28 and TRBJ1-2; D might be TRBD1 (6 bases). The V gene lost 3 bases and the J gene lost 5 bases, with 16 bases spanning the gap. This CDR3 spans 15 amino acids. The germline gives CDR1 MDHEN, CDR2 SYDVKM.

The V and J genes are TRBV9 and TRBJ2-1; 11 nucleotides match TRBD1. Germline CDR1 SGDLS, CDR2 YYNGEE. CDR3 length: 15 residues. V trimming: 3 bases; J trimming: 4 bases; junction bases outside the gene matches: 3. CDR3 amino acids: CASSAGQGAYNEQFF. CDR3 coding DNA: TGTGCCAGCAGCGCCGGACAGGGGGCTTACAATGAGCAGTTCTTC.

The rearrangement uses TRBV5-6 and TRBJ2-5, with TRBD1 as a possible D gene (6 bases). V lost 4 bases and J lost 5, with 15 bases in between. Germline V gene lookup returns CDR1 SGHDT and CDR2 YYEEEE. The CDR3 sequence is 14 residues long. CDR3 loop: CASSVLQGLETQYF. The CDR3 DNA follows: TGTGCCAGCAGCGTATTACAGGGTCTCGAGACCCAGTACTTC.

The chain uses TRBV5-1 and TRBJ1-2; the match to TRBD1 covers 10 bases. J was trimmed by 7 bases and V by 4 bases; bases with no gene match: 1. The CDR3 contains 12 residues. Germline-derived CDR1 and CDR2 are SGHRS and YFSETQ. The CDR3 sequence is CASSGDRGGYTF. In nucleotides, the CDR3 is TGCGCCAGCAGCGGGGACAGGGGTGGCTACACCTTC.

CDR3 sequence reads: CASSLSGTGGQFFTSGRDDEQFF. CDR3 sequence (DNA): TGTGCCAGCAGCTTATCCGGGACAGGGGGCCAATTTTTCACTAGCGGGAGGGATGATGAGCAGTTCTTC. The chain couples TRBV21-1 to TRBJ2-1; TRBD2, as called in the table, went unchecked against the DNA. TRBV21-1 is labeled a pseudogene. The CDR3 sequence is 23 residues long.

The CDR3 here is CASSPRRDSQETQYF. The CDR3 nucleotides read TGTGCCAGCAGCCCGCGCCGGGACAGTCAAGAGACCCAGTACTTC. This chain connects TRBV7-6 to TRBJ2-5, with TRBD1 matching 7 bases. The CDR3 has 15 amino acids. The V segment lost 5 bases and the J segment 2 bases; nucleotides outside the gene matches: 8. CDR1 and CDR2 from the germline V gene are SGHVS and FNYEAQ.

This chain connects TRBV18 to TRBJ1-6, with TRBD1 matching 7 bases. V was pared by 2 bases and J by 7 bases, with 11 bases of the junction left unmatched. Per germline, CDR1 KGHSH and CDR2 LQKENI. This CDR3 is 17 amino acids long. Here the CDR3 reads CASSPKGAREKNSPLHF. In nucleotides, the CDR3 is TGTGCCAGCTCACCAAAGGGGGCCAGGGAAAAAAATTCACCCCTCCACTTT.